This T cell receptor (beta chain) was sequenced for a study of T cell responses to AZD1222 COVID-19 vaccine. The V and J ends lost 0 bases and 4 bases respectively, with 11 bases between them. Germline V gene data show CDR1 as SGDLS and CDR2 as YYNGEE. This CDR3 region has 15 residues. A remark on this clone: What it binds is not known.

Study-level points and caveats: Most donors were white British and more were female, and clonal diversity was possibly underestimated.

Repertoires were generated with immunoSEQ multiplex PCR, while TCRdb's copy carries only in-frame clones and drops some. In the table there are tens of thousands of clones, 70% to 90% of which are singletons. This clonotype was sampled from an adult in good health. The sequencing used peripheral blood, collected on day 0 of AZD1222 vaccination. The V gene is TRBV9, the J gene TRBJ2-1; D call uncertain. The CDR3 spells CASSVAAGVYNEQFF. The CDR3 nucleotides are TGTGCCAGCAGCGTAGCGGCAGGTGTGTACAATGAGCAGTTCTTC.